The source of this T cell receptor beta chain is a study of shared T cell receptors in the human thymus. This clone appeared a single time. The V segment lost 1 base and the J segment 8 bases; nucleotides outside the gene matches: 8. Germline V gene data show CDR1 as SNHLY and CDR2 as FYNNEI. The CDR3 spans 15 residues. TCRdb's copy holds only in-frame clones and misses some; the assay was immunoSEQ multiplex PCR. The sample has about 500,000 clones, about four fifths seen once. These data were also reused for a study on human thymus T cells. That work adds: In corrective heart surgery, resections were taken, and these provided the thymus tissue. Gene usage for V and J segments appeared biased in thymic and blood repertoires.

The sequenced material came from thymocytes. The J gene is TRBJ2-4, the V gene TRBV2, with 7 bases aligning to TRBD2. The clonotype originates from a boy in the first two years of life with a congenital heart defect. The CDR3 spells CASSEDAAGEDIQYF. The CDR3 coding sequence is TGTGCCAGCAGTGAAGACGCGGCGGGAGAGGACATTCAGTACTTC.